This T cell receptor beta chain appears in the sequencing data of a study of T-cell memory formation after mild COVID-19. CDR1 and CDR2 (germline): MRHNA, SNTAGT. The CDR3 is 14 residues long. Trimming pared 1 base from V and 5 bases from J, leaving 9 bases between. Comments on this clonotype: The antigen remains undetermined.

Study-wide points: Confirmation of SARS-CoV-2 specificity was lacking for second-wave clones peaking day 37. The pre-infection memory compartment contained some responding clones, suggesting cross-reactive memory joined.

TCRdb re-derived calls from the 5' RACE reads in MiXCR, one entry per CDR3 protein. In the table there are about 15,000 distinct CDR3 sequences, 20% to 25% of which are singletons. Sequencing was done on a sample of PBMCs or a T cell subset sorted from them (not recorded which). This receptor was taken from a young man who had mild COVID-19 (a few samples of this study predate the infection). Cell type and time point are not known. The chain uses TRBV6-4 and TRBJ2-1; perhaps TRBD2 as D (6 bases). CDR3 sequence reads: CASSDLGGNNEQFF. For the CDR3, the DNA is TGTGCCAGCAGTGACTTGGGGGGTAACAATGAGCAGTTCTTC.